One and the same sample provided the 4 T cell receptor beta chains below, sequenced in a study of post-analysis software for immune sequencing data (dated by TCRdb to between 2015 and 2016). The research as a whole found: Significantly higher frequencies in patients than in controls were found for several TRBV segments, including TRBV5-6, TRBV5-1 and TRBV20-1.

The antigens these receptors bind are not known. The library was built by means of PCR. The sequencer was an Illumina HiSeq 2500. Unique molecular identifiers were incorporated into TCR beta cDNA libraries to reduce PCR and sequencing biases. TCRdb itself trimmed the public reads at Q25 with fastp, ran MiXCR and retained productive beta chains. Rows matching on CDR3 protein sequence are summarized as one entry with the most common DNA and genes. The sample records 650,000 to 900,000 distinct CDR3 sequences, just over 45% of which are singletons. The ten most abundant clones make up roughly 4.4% of the sample. Sequencing used blood. All receptors come from a girl under 18 with multiple sclerosis.

The chain links TRBV4-3 to TRBJ2-4; D may be TRBD1 (5 bases). Deletions cut 1 base from V and 2 bases from J, with 15 bases between. The germline V gene has CDR1 LGHNA and CDR2 YSLEER. This CDR3 spans 17 amino acids. For the CDR3, the DNA is TGCGCCAGCAGCCAAGTTAGGCAGGGTGGGCCCAAAAACATTCAGTACTTC. This sequence encodes CASSQVRQGGPKNIQYF.

This clonotype was seen more than once but under ten times. This chain joins TRBV6-5 and TRBJ2-6, with 8 bases fitting TRBD1. The J segment lost 1 base and the V segment lost 4 bases, leaving 9 bases of the junction unmatched. CDR1 MNHEY and CDR2 SVGAGI come from the germline V gene. The CDR3 is 18 residues long. The CDR3 nucleotides read TGTGCCAGCAGTTCTCCGGCAGGGGGCTCATCTGGGGCCAACGTCCTGACTTTC. This encodes CASSSPAGGSSGANVLTF.

The chain links TRBV28 to TRBJ2-1; 7 bases fit TRBD1. The CDR3 spans 15 residues. With V trimmed by 6 bases and J by 2 bases, 7 bases remained unmatched. Germline V CDR1 and CDR2: MDHEN, SYDVKM. CDR3 loop: CASSPPGQTYNEQFF. The CDR3 DNA sequence: TGTGCCAGCAGCCCGCCGGGACAGACCTACAATGAGCAGTTCTTC.

This clonotype has a handful of counts. The rearrangement uses TRBV29-1 and TRBJ2-7; 11 bases line up with TRBD1. There are 14 residues in the CDR3. Trimming at V came to 6 bases and at J to 4 bases, leaving 8 bases not matched to a gene. CDR1 SQVTM and CDR2 ANQGSEA come from the germline V gene. The DNA for the CDR3 is TGCAGCGTATCAGGACAGGGGGCGGGGTACGAGCAGTACTTC. It specifies CSVSGQGAGYEQYF.